This T cell receptor beta chain was obtained from a study of shared clonotypes between healthy human individuals (dated by TCRdb to about 2020). Study-wide context: The cohort included three men and a couple of women between 18 and 49 years of age. Leukapheresis yielded between about 0.94 and 10 billion PBMCs per donor. Per donor, three plates each were used for CD4 naive and CD4 memory, two for CD8 naive, and one for CD8 memory. To estimate repertoire size and how much clonotypes are shared between individuals, the study performed deep sequencing of blood TCR repertoires from a handful of healthy adults. To increase sequencing depth and limit assay-specific biases, different laboratories used diverse techniques to prepare libraries and sequence TCR repertoires.

Healthy HIV-negative adults with no recently reported acute infections or vaccinations were included as donors. Every donor was a Caucasian adult residing in Nashville, Tennessee, USA. CD4+ T cells were enriched by magnetic negative selection, after which naive cells were positively selected on CD45RA and the negative fraction was taken as the memory subset. After blood collection by leukapheresis, PBMCs were isolated using Ficoll-Histopaque density gradient centrifugation and then cryopreserved in the vapor phase of liquid nitrogen. Purity and quantity of every magnetically sorted T cell population were checked by analytical flow cytometry. Genomic DNA was isolated from every sorted fraction and measured by UV absorbance on a Nanodrop 2000c. Reading from cysteine to phenylalanine, the CDR3 counts 12 amino acids. The DNA shown is the 36-base CDR3, in frame from base 1. Germline trimming: 4 bases from V, 3 bases from J; junction bases outside gene matches: 2. CDR1 and CDR2 (GTSNPN, SVGIG) derive from the germline V gene (reference sequence).

Using the deep immunoSEQ assay, multiplex PCR amplified TCR CDR3 regions from genomic DNA. For each cell subset, the extracted genomic DNA was distributed evenly across all wells of several immunoSEQ 96-well plates, and each plate served as one replicate. For sorted subsets, about 200 ng genomic DNA, equal to 30,000 or so T cell genomes, was loaded into each replicate PCR. Purified libraries were measured with a Qubit 3.0 fluorometer, size-checked on a Bioanalyzer 2100, and measured again with the KAPA Library Quantification kit. Each immunoSEQ 96-well plate was sequenced on its own single-read 150-cycle Illumina NextSeq 550 flow cell. As for the authors' bioinformatics: Because the immunoSEQ output included only junctional sequences and no quality scores, the filtering could not be the same as the filtering used for full-length reads. To assign V/J genes and CDR3, sequences were annotated using PyIR, a Python wrapper for IgBLAST v1.9, with IMGT germline references. Reads with weak V/J assignments (E-value above 1e-6), missing CDR3, stop codons, out-of-frame junctions, or ambiguous translated residues were removed. V3J clonotypes were defined as sequences sharing the same inferred V gene, J gene, and CDR3 amino acid sequence. Percentage overlap between repertoires was calculated by dividing the number of shared unique clonotypes by the size of the smaller repertoire. Richness of each repertoire was evaluated using RTK rarefaction, the Chao1 estimator, and Recon v2.1 estimates of unobserved clonotypes. Generation probabilities for all TCRbeta clonotypes obtained by the gDNA method from four donors were computed using OLGA. TCRdb obtained this table from immuneACCESS and retained in-frame rearrangements with V and J assigned. These tables miss some clones; where compared with another copy, unresolved V genes account for less than half of the shortfall, and the remainder is unexplained. The D gene and trimming were derived from the DNA, and the V and J assignments and clone size from that table. Counted in this sample were 600,000 to 750,000 clones; approximately 72% of them appeared once. The ten largest clones add up to over 1.5% of the sample.

About this clone itself: Which antigen it targets is not known. The record has no base qualities; no much larger clone is one base away.

Study-wide findings and limitations: Naive subsets generally had larger estimated clonotype richness than memory subsets. Only blood was sampled, and tissue TCR repertoires likely differ from those in blood. When four donors were compared, the shared fraction of clonotypes was about 5% for naive CD4, more than 3% for naive CD8, roughly 2.5% for memory CD4, and about 0.36% for memory CD8. Compared with non-shared clonotypes, clonotypes shared by all four sorted-subset donors had higher generation probabilities. The small number of donors limited the genetic and exposure-history diversity represented. Incomplete sequencing was indicated by rarefaction of sorted-subset datasets, despite the large sequencing depth. Pairwise subsampling indicated that sequencing depth was expected to affect the degree of clonotype sharing among donors.

The rearranged chain carries TRBV30 and TRBJ1-1; the central 7 bases match TRBD1. The sequenced sample was memory CD4+ T cells sorted from blood. The label giving this sample's cell subset or site can be read as: CD45RA-negative fraction. The receptor comes from a woman younger than 45 in good health. The nucleotide sequence reads TGTGCCTGGAACAGGGGTGACACTGAAGCTTTCTTT. It codes for CAWNRGDTEAFF.